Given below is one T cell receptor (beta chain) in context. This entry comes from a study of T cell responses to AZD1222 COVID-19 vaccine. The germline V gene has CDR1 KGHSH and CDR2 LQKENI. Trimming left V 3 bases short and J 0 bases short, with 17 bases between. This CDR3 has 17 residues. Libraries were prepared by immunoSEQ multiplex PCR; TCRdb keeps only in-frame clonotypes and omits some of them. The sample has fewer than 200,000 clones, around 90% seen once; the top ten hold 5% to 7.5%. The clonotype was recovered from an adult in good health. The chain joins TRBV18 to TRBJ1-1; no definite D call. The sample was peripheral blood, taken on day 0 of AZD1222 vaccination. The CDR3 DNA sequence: TGTGCCAGCTCACCTCTGACAAACCTGGGAATGAACACTGAAGCTTTCTTT. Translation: CASSPLTNLGMNTEAFF.